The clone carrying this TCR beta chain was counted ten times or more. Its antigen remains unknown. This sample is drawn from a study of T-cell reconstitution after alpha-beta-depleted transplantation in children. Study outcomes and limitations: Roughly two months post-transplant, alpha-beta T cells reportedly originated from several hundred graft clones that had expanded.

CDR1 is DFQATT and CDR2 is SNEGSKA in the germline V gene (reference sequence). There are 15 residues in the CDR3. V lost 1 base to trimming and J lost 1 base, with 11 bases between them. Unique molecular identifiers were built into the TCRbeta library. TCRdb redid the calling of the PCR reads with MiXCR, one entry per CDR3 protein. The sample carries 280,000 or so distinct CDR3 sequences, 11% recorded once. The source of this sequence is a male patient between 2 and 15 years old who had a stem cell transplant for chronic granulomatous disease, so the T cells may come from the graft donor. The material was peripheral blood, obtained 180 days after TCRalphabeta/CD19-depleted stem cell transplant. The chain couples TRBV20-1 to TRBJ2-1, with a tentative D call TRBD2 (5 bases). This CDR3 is CSARGGARSYNEQFF. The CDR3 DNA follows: TGCAGTGCTAGAGGGGGAGCTAGGTCCTACAATGAGCAGTTCTTC.